These T cell receptor beta chains were read from a single sample in a study of blood T cell repertoires in COVID-19. The repertoire was sequenced with immunoSEQ multiplex PCR; TCRdb's copy has only in-frame clones and lacks some. The profile shows approximately 150,000 clones, around 87% of them singletons. Sequencing used PBMCs or T cells enriched from blood (not recorded which). These TCRs come from a man aged 60 to 69 who had recovered from COVID-19. The CDR3 runs from the conserved cysteine through the conserved F or W. The order of the fields is V gene, D gene, J gene, clone size, CDR3 protein, CDR3 DNA. D genes are given only for firm matches. Clone size is not always given. Where it is, it says once, few, many or a class for expanded clones.

>TRBV7-2|-|TRBJ2-5|-
CASSLNRQETQYF
TGTGCCAGCAGCTTAAACAGACAAGAGACCCAGTACTTC
>TRBV3-1/TRBV3-2|-|TRBJ2-2|-
CASSPLGNTGELFF
TGTGCCAGCAGCCCCCTAGGAAACACCGGGGAGCTGTTTTTT
>TRBV7-2|TRBD1|TRBJ1-2|once
CASSYLGTGAVYGYTF
TGTGCCAGCAGCTACCTCGGGACAGGGGCGGTCTATGGCTACACCTTC
>TRBV19|TRBD1|TRBJ2-4|-
CANARQGAYYASQKHSVRDIQYF
TGTGCCAACGCGCGCCAGGGGGCTTACTACGCTAGCCAAAAACATTCAGTACGGGACATTCAGTACTTC
>TRBV7-6|TRBD2|TRBJ2-7|-
CASSKTSRNYEQYF
TGTGCCAGCAGCAAGACTAGCCGGAACTACGAGCAGTACTTC
>TRBV5-4|-|TRBJ2-5|-
CASSPGGALQETQYF
TGTGCCAGCAGCCCCGGAGGGGCCCTCCAAGAGACCCAGTACTTC
>TRBV4-1|TRBD1|TRBJ1-2|-
CASSQETGALWRYGYTF
TGCGCCAGCAGCCAAGAGACAGGGGCCCTATGGCGCTATGGCTACACCTTC
>TRBV2|-|TRBJ2-2|-
CASSASAGSGTGELFF
TGTGCCAGCAGTGCAAGTGCAGGGTCCGGAACCGGGGAGCTGTTTTTT
>TRBV2|-|TRBJ1-2|few
CASSERGMGSSGYTF
TGTGCCAGCAGTGAAAGGGGCATGGGGTCTTCTGGCTACACCTTC
>TRBV5-1|TRBD2|TRBJ2-3|-
CASSLGTSSPDTQYF
TGCGCCAGCAGCTTGGGGACTAGCTCCCCAGATACGCAGTATTTT